This T cell receptor beta chain was observed in a study of neoadjuvant nivolumab and ipilimumab in lung cancer. Study outcomes and limitations: Resected tumors had greater TCR richness and clonality than uninvolved lung. Pretherapy blood TCR richness correlated positively with resected tumor richness. TCR receptors were sequenced in few samples.

Here immunoSEQ multiplex PCR was the method, and the copy in TCRdb shows in-frame clones only, minus some. The data show approximately 35,000 clones, roughly 90% seen once. CDR3 length: 13 amino acids. Germline CDR1 reads MRHNA; CDR2 reads SNTAGT. The V gene lost 6 bases and the J gene lost 0 bases, with 8 bases spanning the gap. Comment on this clone: Its antigen is undetermined.

This specimen was peripheral blood, taken after neoadjuvant nivolumab, alone or with ipilimumab, at or shortly before surgery. The V and J genes are TRBV6-4 and TRBJ1-1, with D uncertain. The TCR sequence derives from an adult with non-small cell lung cancer. CDR3 protein: CASREGMNTEAFF. The CDR3 coding sequence is TGTGCCAGCAGAGAGGGCATGAACACTGAAGCTTTCTTT.